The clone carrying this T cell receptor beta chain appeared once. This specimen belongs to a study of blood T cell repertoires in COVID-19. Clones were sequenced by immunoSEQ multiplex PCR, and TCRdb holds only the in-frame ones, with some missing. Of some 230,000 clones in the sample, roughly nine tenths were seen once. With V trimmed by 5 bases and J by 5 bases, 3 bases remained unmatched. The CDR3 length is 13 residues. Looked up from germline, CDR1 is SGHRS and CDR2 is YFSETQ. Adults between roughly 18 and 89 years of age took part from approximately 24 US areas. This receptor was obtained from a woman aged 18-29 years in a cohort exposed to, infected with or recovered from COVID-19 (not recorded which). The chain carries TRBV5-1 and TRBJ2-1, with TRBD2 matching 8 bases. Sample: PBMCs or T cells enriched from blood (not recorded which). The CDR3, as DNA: TGCGCCAGCAGACACGGGAGGGACAATGAGCAGTTCTTC. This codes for CASRHGRDNEQFF.